This TCR beta chain was sequenced in a study of preoperative IRX-2 immunotherapy in early breast cancer. Specified treatment: preoperative locoregional IRX-2 cytokine immunotherapy. Germline V lookup: CDR1 LGHNT, CDR2 FRNRAP. The CDR3 length is 20 residues. Profiling relied on immunoSEQ multiplex PCR, and the TCRdb table lists in-frame clones only, not all of them. The table has 35,000 to 40,000 clones, around four fifths seen once. Sequenced here: lymph node tissue, sampled after IRX-2 immunotherapy. The origin of this receptor is a human donor with breast cancer. The chain employs TRBV12-5 and TRBJ2-1; perhaps TRBD1 as D (6 bases). The CDR3 sequence is CASNVFPSLQGLFYYNEQFF. The CDR3 coding sequence is TGTGCCAGCAATGTTTTCCCCAGCTTACAGGGTCTTTTTTACTACAATGAGCAGTTCTTC.